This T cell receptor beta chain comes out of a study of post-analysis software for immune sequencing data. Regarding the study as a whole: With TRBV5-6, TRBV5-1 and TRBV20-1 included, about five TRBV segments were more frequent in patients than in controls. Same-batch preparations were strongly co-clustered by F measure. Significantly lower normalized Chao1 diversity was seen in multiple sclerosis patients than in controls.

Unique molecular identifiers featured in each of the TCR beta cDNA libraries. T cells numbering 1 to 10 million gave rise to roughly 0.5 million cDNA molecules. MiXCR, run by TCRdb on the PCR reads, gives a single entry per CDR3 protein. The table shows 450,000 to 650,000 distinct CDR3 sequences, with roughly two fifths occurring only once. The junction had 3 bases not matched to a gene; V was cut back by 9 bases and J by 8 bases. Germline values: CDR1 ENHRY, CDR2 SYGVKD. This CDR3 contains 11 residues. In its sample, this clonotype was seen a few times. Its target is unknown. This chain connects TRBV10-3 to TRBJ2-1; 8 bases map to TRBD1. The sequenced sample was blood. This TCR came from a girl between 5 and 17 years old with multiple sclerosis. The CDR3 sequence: CAIGQGDEQFF. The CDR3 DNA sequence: TGTGCCATAGGACAGGGCGATGAGCAGTTCTTC.